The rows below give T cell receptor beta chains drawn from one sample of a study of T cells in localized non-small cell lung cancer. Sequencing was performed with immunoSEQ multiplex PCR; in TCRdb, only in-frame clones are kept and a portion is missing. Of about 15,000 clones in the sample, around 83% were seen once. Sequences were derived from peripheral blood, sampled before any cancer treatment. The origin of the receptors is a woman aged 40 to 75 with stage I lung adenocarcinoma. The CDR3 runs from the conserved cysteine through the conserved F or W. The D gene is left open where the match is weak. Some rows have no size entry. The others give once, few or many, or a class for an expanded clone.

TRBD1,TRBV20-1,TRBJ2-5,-,TGCAGTGCTAGAGTCGTGACAGGGGGGGACTTC,CSARVVTGGDF
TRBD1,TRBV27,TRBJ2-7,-,TGTGCCAGCAGCTCACCCGGGACAGGCAACCGGGCCGAGCAGTACTTC,CASSSPGTGNRAEQYF
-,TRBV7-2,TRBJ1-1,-,TGTGCCAGCAGCTTAGACAAATGGGGCACTGAAGCTTTCTTT,CASSLDKWGTEAFF
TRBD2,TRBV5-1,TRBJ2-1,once,TGCGCCAGCAGCCGAATCGCCAGCGGGGGGGGCAATGAGCAGTTCTTC,CASSRIASGGGNEQFF
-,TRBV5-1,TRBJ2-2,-,TGCGCCAGCAGCTGGACAGCGAACACCGGGGAGCTGTTTTTT,CASSWTANTGELFF
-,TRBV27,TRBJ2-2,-,TGTGCCAGCAGTTTATCCATTGGGCCGAACACCGGGGAGCTGTTTTTT,CASSLSIGPNTGELFF
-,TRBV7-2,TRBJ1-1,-,TGTGCCAGCAGCTTAAGTCAGGGGGAAGCTTTCTTT,CASSLSQGEAFF
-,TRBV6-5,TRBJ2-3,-,TGTGCCAGCAGTTACTTAAAGGGATCGCGGACAGATACGCAGTATTTT,CASSYLKGSRTDTQYF
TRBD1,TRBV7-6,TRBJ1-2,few,TGTGCCAGCAGCCTCAGGCAGGGGGCCGATTATGGCTACACCTTC,CASSLRQGADYGYTF
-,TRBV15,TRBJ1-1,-,TGTGCCACCAGCAGCAGACAATTCGTGACTTACACTGAAGCTTTCTTT,CATSSRQFVTYTEAFF
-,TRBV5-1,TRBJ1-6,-,TGCGCCAGCAGCTCACAGGGAACCTCTCGGGGTTCACCCCTCCACTTT,CASSSQGTSRGSPLHF
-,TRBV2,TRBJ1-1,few,TGTGCCAGCAGTGGGACCCGCACTGAAGCTTTCTTT,CASSGTRTEAFF
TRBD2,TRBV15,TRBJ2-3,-,TGTGCCACCAGCAGAGATCGGCTAGCGGCTAGCACAGATACGCAGTATTTT,CATSRDRLAASTDTQYF
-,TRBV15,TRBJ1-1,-,TGTGCCACCAGCAGAGATATTGGGGAAGCTTTCTTT,CATSRDIGEAFF
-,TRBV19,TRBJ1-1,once,TGTGCCAGTAGTCCGTACCACGAGAACACTGAAGCTTTCTTT,CASSPYHENTEAFF
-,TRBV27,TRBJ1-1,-,TGTGCCAGCAGTTTAGCGAATACGAACACTGAAGCTTTCTTT,CASSLANTNTEAFF
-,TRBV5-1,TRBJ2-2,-,TGCGCCAGCAGCTGGCAGGGATCAGGCACCGGGGAGCTGTTTTTT,CASSWQGSGTGELFF
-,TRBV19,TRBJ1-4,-,TGTGCCAGTAATGAAGGCGGCGGTAATGAAAAACTGTTTTTT,CASNEGGGNEKLFF
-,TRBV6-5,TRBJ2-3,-,TGTGCCAGCAGTTACAGGACGAGAGATACGCAGTATTTT,CASSYRTRDTQYF
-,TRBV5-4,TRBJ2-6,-,TGTGCCAGCAGCTCCCGGATGGGCCCCTCTGGGGCCAACGTCCTGACTTTC,CASSSRMGPSGANVLTF
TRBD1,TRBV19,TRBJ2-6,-,TGTGCCAGTACTACAGGGGCACCCTCTGGGGCCAACGTCCTGACTTTC,CASTTGAPSGANVLTF
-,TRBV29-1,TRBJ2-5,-,TGCAGCGTTGACCGGGGGCAAGAGACCCAGTACTTC,CSVDRGQETQYF
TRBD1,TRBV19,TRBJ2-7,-,TGTGCCAGTAGTCCGGGGACAGGGGGCTTATACGAGCAGTACTTC,CASSPGTGGLYEQYF
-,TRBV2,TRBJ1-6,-,TGTGCCAGCAGGGTCCAGGCCAATTCACCCCTCCACTTT,CASRVQANSPLHF
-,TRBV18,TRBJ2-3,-,TGTGCCAGCTCACCGGCGTCCGATACGCAGTATTTT,CASSPASDTQYF
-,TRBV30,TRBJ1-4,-,TGTGCCTGGAGACGGCAGGGCGGGGAAAAACTGTTTTTT,CAWRRQGGEKLFF
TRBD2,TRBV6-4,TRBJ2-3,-,TGTGCCAGCAGTGACTCGAATCGGGGACTAGCGGGGACCGATGCGCAGTATTTT,CASSDSNRGLAGTDAQYF
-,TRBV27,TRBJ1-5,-,TGTGCCAGCAGTGCCGTCCGGGCCGGTTATAGCAATCAGCCCCAGCATTTT,CASSAVRAGYSNQPQHF
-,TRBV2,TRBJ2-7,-,TGTGCCAGCAGTTCCAACTACGAGCAGTACTTC,CASSSNYEQYF
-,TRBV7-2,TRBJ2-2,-,TGTGCCAGCAGCTTACAAGGGGCCGTGAACACCGGGGAGCTGTTTTTT,CASSLQGAVNTGELFF
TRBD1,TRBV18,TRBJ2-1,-,TGTGCCAGCTCACCATTGAGCCCGGACAGGGGGATTGAGCAGTTCTTC,CASSPLSPDRGIEQFF
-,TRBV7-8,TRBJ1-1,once,TGTGCCAGCAGCTTAGTCGCAGGGGAGGTGTCGAAAGCTTTCTTT,CASSLVAGEVSKAFF
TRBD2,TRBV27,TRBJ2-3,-,TGTGCCAGCGGGAGCGGGGGGCACCGGGATACGCAGTATTTT,CASGSGGHRDTQYF
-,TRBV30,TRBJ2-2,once,TGTGCCTGGAGCGCACAGGGAATCACCGGGGAGCTGTTTTTT,CAWSAQGITGELFF
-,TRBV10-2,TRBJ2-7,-,TGCGCCAGCATAGGGCAGTCTTCGGGTGAGCAGTACTTC,CASIGQSSGEQYF
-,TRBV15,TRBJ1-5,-,TGTGCCACCAGTACAACAAAGAATCAGCCCCAGCATTTT,CATSTTKNQPQHF
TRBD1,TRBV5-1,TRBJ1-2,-,TGCGCCAGCAGCTTGGCGGGACAGGGAACGGATGGCTACACCTTC,CASSLAGQGTDGYTF
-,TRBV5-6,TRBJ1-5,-,TGTGCCAGCAGCTTTACAGGGAAGAATCAGCCCCAGCATTTT,CASSFTGKNQPQHF
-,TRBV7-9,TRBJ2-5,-,TGTGCCAGCAGCTCTTCTAAGGGGAATGGACAAGAGACCCAGTACTTC,CASSSSKGNGQETQYF
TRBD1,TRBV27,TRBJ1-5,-,TGTGCCAGCAGTTTATCGACAGGGGGTGGCAATCAGCCCCAGCATTTT,CASSLSTGGGNQPQHF
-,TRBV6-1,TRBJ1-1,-,TGTGCCAGCAGGGGGGGGTCTGAAGCTTTCTTT,CASRGGSEAFF
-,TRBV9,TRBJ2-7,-,TGTGCCAGGGCCGGGGCAGACTACGAGCAGTACTTC,CARAGADYEQYF
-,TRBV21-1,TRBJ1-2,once,TGTGCCAGCAGGTCAACAGGGTCCTATGGCTACACCTTC,CASRSTGSYGYTF
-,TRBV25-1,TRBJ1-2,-,TGTGCCAGCAGGCAAAGTGGGGTAGGCAGGGTCGACTATGGCTACACCTTC,CASRQSGVGRVDYGYTF
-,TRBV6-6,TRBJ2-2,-,TGTGCCAGCAGTAATGACCTCCCCGGGGAGCTGTTTTTT,CASSNDLPGELFF
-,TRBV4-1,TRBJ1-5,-,TGCGCCAGCAGCCAAGATTCTCTCGGTGCCCATCAGCCCCAGCATTTT,CASSQDSLGAHQPQHF
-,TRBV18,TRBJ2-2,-,TGTGCCAGCTCACCACGAGGGGACGCCGGGGAGCTGTTTTTT,CASSPRGDAGELFF
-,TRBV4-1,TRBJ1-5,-,TGCGCCAGCAGCCAAGCCAGCAATAGCAATCAGCCCCAGCATTTT,CASSQASNSNQPQHF
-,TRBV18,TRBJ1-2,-,TGTGCCAGCTCACCACGGGGGCAGGAGGCGAGTGGCTACACCTTC,CASSPRGQEASGYTF
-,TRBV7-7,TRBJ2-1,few,TGTGCTAGCAGCTCGGGGGTCCAATACAATGAGCAGTTCTTC,CASSSGVQYNEQFF
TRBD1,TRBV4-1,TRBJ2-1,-,TGCGCCAGCAGCCAAGAGGTAGGGACAGGGGTCTACAATGAGCAGTTCTTC,CASSQEVGTGVYNEQFF
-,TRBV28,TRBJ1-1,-,TGTGCCAGCAGTTTCGGAAAGAACACTGAAGCTTTCTTT,CASSFGKNTEAFF